These T cell receptor beta chains were read from a single sample in a study of lymphopenia after photon versus proton radiotherapy. TCRdb keeps only in-frame clones here, not all; method: immunoSEQ multiplex PCR. Here the sample spans approximately 170,000 clones, around 85% being singletons. Sample: peripheral blood, taken from a patient treated with photon-based radiotherapy. The receptors here all came from a man aged 50 to 59 with gastric cancer. CDR3s include the opening cysteine and the closing phenylalanine or tryptophan. Each record gives: D gene, J gene, V gene, clone size, CDR3 protein, CDR3 DNA. D genes are given only for firm matches. The size field is filled for only some rows; it gives once, few, many or a size class.

>.|TRBJ2-7|TRBV2|many
CASSEGPTISYEQYF
TGTGCCAGCAGTGAAGGGCCCACTATCTCCTACGAGCAGTACTTC
>.|TRBJ2-1|TRBV14|.
CASSQAGQRYNEQFF
TGTGCCAGCAGCCAAGCGGGGCAAAGGTACAATGAGCAGTTCTTC
>TRBD1|TRBJ1-1|TRBV7-2|.
CASSLAGTGGTEAFF
TGTGCCAGCAGCTTAGCCGGGACAGGGGGAACTGAAGCTTTCTTT
>TRBD1|TRBJ2-7|TRBV28|.
CATQTGVNFTGYEQYF
TGTGCCACCCAGACAGGGGTAAATTTTACCGGTTACGAGCAGTACTTC
>.|TRBJ1-5|TRBV28|.
CASSQENQPQHF
TGTGCCAGCAGTCAGGAGAATCAGCCCCAGCATTTT
>.|TRBJ2-1|TRBV15|.
CATRLGGSSYNEQFF
TGTGCCACCAGGCTAGGCGGGTCCTCCTACAATGAGCAGTTCTTC
>.|TRBJ2-7|TRBV10-3|.
CAISGSSVGGTYEQYF
TGTGCCATCAGTGGATCTAGCGTAGGAGGGACCTACGAGCAGTACTTC
>.|TRBJ2-5|TRBV30|.
CAWSAASEWETQYF
TGTGCCTGGAGTGCAGCTAGCGAGTGGGAGACCCAGTACTTC
>TRBD2|TRBJ2-5|TRBV9|.
CASSLGRGGETQYF
TGTGCCAGCAGCCTCGGGAGGGGAGGGGAGACCCAGTACTTC
>.|TRBJ2-3|TRBV11-2|few
CASSLGGVSGDTQYF
TGTGCCAGCAGCTTAGGCGGGGTCAGCGGGGATACGCAGTATTTT
>TRBD1|TRBJ1-1|TRBV7-9|.
CASSLAGTGLAFF
TGTGCCAGCAGCTTAGCCGGGACAGGGTTAGCTTTCTTT
>.|TRBJ2-3|TRBV5-8|.
CASSPYTISTDTQYF
TGTGCCAGCAGCCCTTACACAATTAGCACAGATACGCAGTATTTT
>TRBD1|TRBJ1-4|TRBV19|.
CASRGRGPVEKLFF
TGTGCCAGTAGGGGCAGGGGGCCTGTTGAAAAACTGTTTTTT
>.|TRBJ1-1|TRBV19|.
CASGGQGYGTEAFF
TGTGCCAGTGGGGGTCAGGGGTATGGCACTGAAGCTTTCTTT
>TRBD1|TRBJ2-1|TRBV10-1|few
CASSATGDYNEQFF
TGCGCCAGCAGTGCGACAGGGGATTACAATGAGCAGTTCTTC
>.|TRBJ2-3|TRBV6-5|.
CASSAGQPSTDTQYF
TGTGCCAGCAGTGCCGGACAGCCCAGCACAGATACGCAGTATTTT
>.|TRBJ2-1|TRBV18|.
CASSLLYNEQFF
TGTGCCAGCTCGCTTCTCTACAATGAGCAGTTCTTC
>.|TRBJ2-7|TRBV27|.
CASRPAGASYEQYF
TGTGCCAGCAGGCCGGCGGGGGCCTCCTACGAGCAGTACTTC
>.|TRBJ1-5|TRBV7-2|.
CASSETARINQPQHF
TGTGCCAGCTCCGAGACTGCGAGGATTAATCAGCCCCAGCATTTT
>TRBD1|TRBJ2-4|TRBV18|.
CASSSQQGAENIQYF
TGTGCCAGCTCATCCCAACAGGGGGCAGAAAACATTCAGTACTTC
>.|TRBJ2-4|TRBV18|.
CASSPPPSTIAKNIQYF
TGTGCCAGCTCACCACCCCCCAGTACGATAGCCAAAAACATTCAGTACTTC
>.|TRBJ1-1|TRBV4-1|.
CASSQDRESRPTEAFF
TGCGCCAGCAGCCAAGACCGGGAATCCCGTCCCACTGAAGCTTTCTTT
>.|TRBJ2-7|TRBV28|.
CASSSGGTVSDEQYF
TGTGCCAGCAGTTCTGGCGGGACGGTTTCTGACGAGCAGTACTTC
>.|TRBJ2-3|TRBV6-1|.
CASSGTSRGSTDTQYF
TGTGCCAGCAGTGGGACTAGCAGGGGGTCCACAGATACGCAGTATTTT
>.|TRBJ2-2|TRBV11-2|few
CASSLRGAISGELFF
TGTGCCAGCAGCTTACGGGGGGCGATTTCCGGGGAGCTGTTTTTT
>.|TRBJ1-1|TRBV4-3|.
CASSQGGQTEAFF
TGCGCCAGCAGCCAAGGGGGGCAAACTGAAGCTTTCTTT
>TRBD2|TRBJ2-7|TRBV14|.
CASSQRLAYTYEQYF
TGTGCCAGCAGCCAGCGACTAGCGTATACCTACGAGCAGTACTTC
>.|TRBJ2-3|TRBV9|.
CASSVVGGHTDTQYF
TGTGCCAGCAGCGTCGTAGGGGGACACACAGATACGCAGTATTTT
>TRBD1|TRBJ1-4|TRBV5-1|.
CASSGTGSAIGEKLFF
TGCGCCAGCAGTGGGACAGGGTCCGCCATAGGTGAAAAACTGTTTTTT
>TRBD1|TRBJ1-1|TRBV27|once
CASRAGDRGKNTEAFF
TGTGCCAGCAGGGCCGGGGACAGGGGAAAGAACACTGAAGCTTTCTTT
>.|TRBJ2-1|TRBV11-3|.
CASSLGRGPYNEQFF
TGTGCCAGCAGCTTAGGGAGGGGCCCCTACAATGAGCAGTTCTTC
>TRBD1|TRBJ1-5|TRBV7-3|.
CASSRTGDQPQHF
TGTGCCAGCAGCAGGACAGGGGATCAGCCCCAGCATTTT
>.|TRBJ1-1|TRBV7-2|.
CASSFLSNTEAFF
TGTGCCAGCAGTTTCTTATCAAACACTGAAGCTTTCTTT
>.|TRBJ2-3|TRBV5-1|.
CASSFQGTDTQYF
TGCGCCAGCAGCTTTCAGGGGACAGATACGCAGTATTTT
>TRBD1|TRBJ2-1|TRBV29-1|.
CSVQQGSSYNEQFF
TGCAGCGTCCAACAGGGGAGCTCCTACAATGAGCAGTTCTTC
>TRBD2|TRBJ2-2|TRBV18|.
CASSPPGLAGLTYTGELFF
TGTGCCAGCTCACCACCGGGACTAGCGGGACTTACCTACACCGGGGAGCTGTTTTTT
>.|TRBJ2-1|TRBV6-6|.
CASSYEPAGNEQFF
TGTGCCAGCAGTTACGAACCCGCGGGGAATGAGCAGTTCTTC
>TRBD1|TRBJ2-7|TRBV5-1|.
CASSPGQTYEQYF
TGCGCCAGCTCCCCGGGACAGACCTACGAGCAGTACTTC
>TRBD1|TRBJ2-3|TRBV29-1|.
CSVPMGQGMRVTQYF
TGCAGCGTGCCCATGGGACAGGGAATGAGAGTAACGCAGTATTTT
>.|TRBJ2-3|TRBV18|.
CASSPPSRTDTQYF
TGTGCCAGCTCACCACCATCTAGAACAGATACGCAGTATTTT
>TRBD2|TRBJ2-3|TRBV7-8|.
CASSSRGGSDTQYF
TGTGCCAGCAGCTCGCGGGGAGGGTCAGATACGCAGTATTTT
>TRBD2|TRBJ2-1|TRBV15|.
CATSPRSSGSSNEQFF
TGTGCCACCAGCCCGAGGAGTAGCGGGAGTTCAAATGAGCAGTTCTTC
>.|TRBJ1-5|TRBV19|once
CASSIWGNSNQPQHF
TGTGCCAGTAGTATTTGGGGGAATAGCAATCAGCCCCAGCATTTT
>.|TRBJ2-3|TRBV10-3|few
CAIRQGRADTQYF
TGTGCCATCAGACAGGGAAGGGCAGATACGCAGTATTTT
>.|TRBJ2-1|TRBV9|.
CASSDGGWANEQFF
TGTGCCAGCAGCGACGGGGGTTGGGCCAATGAGCAGTTCTTC
>.|TRBJ2-5|TRBV7-8|.
CASSPRWGVQETQYF
TGTGCCAGCAGCCCAAGGTGGGGGGTACAAGAGACCCAGTACTTC
>.|TRBJ1-1|TRBV21-1|.
CASSKGTGNTEAFF
TGTGCCAGCAGCAAAGGGACAGGGAACACTGAAGCTTTCTTT
>.|TRBJ1-2|TRBV5-1|.
CASSLEAATRGNYGYTF
TGCGCCAGCAGCTTGGAGGCAGCGACTCGGGGTAACTATGGCTACACCTTC
>TRBD1|TRBJ1-2|TRBV28|.
CAISTGGGYGYTF
TGTGCCATTTCGACAGGGGGCGGGTATGGCTACACCTTC
>.|TRBJ2-2|TRBV19|.
CASSGVGGELFF
TGTGCCAGTAGTGGGGTGGGCGGGGAGCTGTTTTTT
>.|TRBJ2-5|TRBV6-1|.
CASSSGTSETQYF
TGTGCCAGCAGTTCCGGGACAAGTGAGACCCAGTACTTC
>.|TRBJ1-2|TRBV30|.
CAWSRGDYGYTF
TGTGCCTGGAGTCGAGGGGACTATGGCTACACCTTC
>TRBD2|TRBJ2-1|TRBV5-1|once
CASSWTSGGYNEQFF
TGCGCCAGCAGCTGGACTAGCGGGGGGTACAATGAGCAGTTCTTC
>TRBD1|TRBJ2-7|TRBV5-1|.
CASSFEGQGRNEQYF
TGCGCCAGCAGCTTTGAAGGACAGGGAAGGAACGAGCAGTACTTC
>.|TRBJ1-2|TRBV6-6|.
CASSYGGSNYGYTF
TGTGCCAGCAGTTACGGAGGATCTAACTATGGCTACACCTTC
>TRBD1|TRBJ1-2|TRBV10-3|.
CAISRDSYGYTF
TGTGCCATCAGCCGGGACAGCTATGGCTACACCTTC
>TRBD2|TRBJ2-1|TRBV11-3|.
CASSLSGSNDNEQFF
TGTGCCAGCAGCCTAAGCGGGAGCAATGATAATGAGCAGTTCTTC
>TRBD2|TRBJ2-2|TRBV5-1|.
CASSKGTSGSGELFF
TGCGCCAGCAGCAAAGGGACTAGCGGGTCCGGGGAGCTGTTTTTT
>.|TRBJ1-1|TRBV7-9|.
CASSVRGKGRAGVNTEAFF
TGTGCCAGCAGCGTTAGGGGTAAGGGCAGGGCGGGGGTGAACACTGAAGCTTTCTTT
>.|TRBJ2-7|TRBV19|.
CASSMSKVSSYEQYF
TGTGCCAGTAGTATGAGTAAGGTATCCTCCTACGAGCAGTACTTC